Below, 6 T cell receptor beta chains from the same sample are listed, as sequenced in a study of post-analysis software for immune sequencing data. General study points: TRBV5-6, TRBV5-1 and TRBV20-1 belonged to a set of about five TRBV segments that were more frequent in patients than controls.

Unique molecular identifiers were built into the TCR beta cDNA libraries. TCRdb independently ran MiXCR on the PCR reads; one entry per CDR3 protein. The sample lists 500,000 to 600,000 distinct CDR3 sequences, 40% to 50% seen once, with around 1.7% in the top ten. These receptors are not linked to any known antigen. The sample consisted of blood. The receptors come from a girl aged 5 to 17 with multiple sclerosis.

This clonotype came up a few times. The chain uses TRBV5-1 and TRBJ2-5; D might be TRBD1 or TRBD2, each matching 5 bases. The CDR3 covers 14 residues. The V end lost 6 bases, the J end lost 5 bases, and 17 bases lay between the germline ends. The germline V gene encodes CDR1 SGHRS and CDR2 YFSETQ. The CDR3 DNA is TGCGCCAGCATACCTGAGAGGGGTGGGGAGACCCAGTACTTC. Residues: CASIPERGGETQYF.

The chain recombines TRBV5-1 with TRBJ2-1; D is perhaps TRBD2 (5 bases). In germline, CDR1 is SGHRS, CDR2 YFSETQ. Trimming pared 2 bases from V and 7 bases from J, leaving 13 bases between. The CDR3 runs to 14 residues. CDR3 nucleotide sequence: TGCGCCAGCAGCTTACATCCTAGGGAGAATGAGCAGTTCTTC. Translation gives CASSLHPRENEQFF.

The CDR3 sequence: CSARDSIVEPQHF. CDR3 DNA sequence: TGCAGTGCTAGAGACTCTATCGTGGAGCCCCAGCATTTT. The chain combines TRBV20-1 with TRBJ1-5; D is unresolved. CDR3 length: 13 residues. The germline gives CDR1 DFQATT, CDR2 SNEGSKA (reference sequence). Trimming took 0 bases from V and 8 from J, leaving 11 bases between them.

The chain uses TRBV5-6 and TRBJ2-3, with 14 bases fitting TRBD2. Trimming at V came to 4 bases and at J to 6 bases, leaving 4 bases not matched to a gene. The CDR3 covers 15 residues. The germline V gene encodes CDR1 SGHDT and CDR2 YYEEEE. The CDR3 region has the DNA TGTGCCAGCAGCATGACTAGCGGGGGGGCGGATACGCAGTATTTT. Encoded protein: CASSMTSGGADTQYF.

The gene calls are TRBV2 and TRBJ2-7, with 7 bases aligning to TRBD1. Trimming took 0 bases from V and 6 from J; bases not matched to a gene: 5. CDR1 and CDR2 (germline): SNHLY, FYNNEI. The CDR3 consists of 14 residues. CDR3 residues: CASSEARDRGEQYF. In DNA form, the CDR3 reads TGTGCCAGCAGTGAAGCAAGGGACAGAGGCGAGCAGTACTTC.

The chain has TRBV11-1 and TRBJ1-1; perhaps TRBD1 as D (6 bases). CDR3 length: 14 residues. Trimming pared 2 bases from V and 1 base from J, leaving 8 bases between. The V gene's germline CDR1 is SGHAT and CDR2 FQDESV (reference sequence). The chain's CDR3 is CASSLQGQNTEAFF. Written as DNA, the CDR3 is TGTGCCAGCAGCTTACAGGGACAGAACACTGAAGCTTTCTTT.